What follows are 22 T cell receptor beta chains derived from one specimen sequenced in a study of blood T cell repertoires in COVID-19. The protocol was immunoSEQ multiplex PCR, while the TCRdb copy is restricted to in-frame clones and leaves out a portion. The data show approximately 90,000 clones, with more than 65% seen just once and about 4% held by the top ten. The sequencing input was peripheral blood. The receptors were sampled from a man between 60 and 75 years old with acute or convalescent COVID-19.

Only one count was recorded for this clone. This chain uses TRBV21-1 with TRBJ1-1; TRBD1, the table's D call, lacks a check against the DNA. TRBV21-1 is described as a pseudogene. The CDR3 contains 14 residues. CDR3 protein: CASSEQGAVTEAFF. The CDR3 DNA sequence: TGTGCCAGCAGCGAACAGGGGGCGGTGACTGAAGCTTTCTTT.

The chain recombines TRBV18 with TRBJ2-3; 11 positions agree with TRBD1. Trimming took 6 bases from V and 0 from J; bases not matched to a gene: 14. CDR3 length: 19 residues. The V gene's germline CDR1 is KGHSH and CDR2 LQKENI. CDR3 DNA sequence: TGTGCCAGCTCCCCCATTTTCGGACAGGGGGCAGCGAGCACAGATACGCAGTATTTT. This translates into CASSPIFGQGAASTDTQYF.

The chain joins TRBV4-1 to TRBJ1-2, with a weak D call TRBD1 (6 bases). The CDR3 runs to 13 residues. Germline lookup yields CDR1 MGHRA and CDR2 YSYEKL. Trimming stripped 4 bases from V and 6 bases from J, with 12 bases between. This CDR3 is CASSPPTGDGYTF. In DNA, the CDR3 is TGCGCCAGCAGCCCACCGACAGGAGATGGCTACACCTTC.

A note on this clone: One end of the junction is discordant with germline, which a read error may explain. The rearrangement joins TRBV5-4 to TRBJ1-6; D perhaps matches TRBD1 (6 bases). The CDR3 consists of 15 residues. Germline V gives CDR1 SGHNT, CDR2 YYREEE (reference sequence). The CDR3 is CASSLKQGNNSPLHF. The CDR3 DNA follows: TGTGCCAGCAGCTTGAAACAGGGTAATAACTCACCCCTCCACTTT.

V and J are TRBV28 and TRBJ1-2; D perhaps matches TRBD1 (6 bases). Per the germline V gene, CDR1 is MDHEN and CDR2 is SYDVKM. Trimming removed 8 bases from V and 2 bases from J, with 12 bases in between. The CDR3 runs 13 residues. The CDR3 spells CASWDTLNYGYTF. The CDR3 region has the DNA TGTGCCAGCTGGGACACTTTAAACTATGGCTACACCTTC.

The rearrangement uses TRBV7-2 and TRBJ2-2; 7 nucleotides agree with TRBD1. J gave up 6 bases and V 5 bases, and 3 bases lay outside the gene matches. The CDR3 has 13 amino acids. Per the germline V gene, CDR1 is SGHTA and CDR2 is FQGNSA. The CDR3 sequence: CASSPGTAGELFF. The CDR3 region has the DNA TGTGCCAGCAGCCCCGGGACAGCCGGGGAGCTGTTTTTT.

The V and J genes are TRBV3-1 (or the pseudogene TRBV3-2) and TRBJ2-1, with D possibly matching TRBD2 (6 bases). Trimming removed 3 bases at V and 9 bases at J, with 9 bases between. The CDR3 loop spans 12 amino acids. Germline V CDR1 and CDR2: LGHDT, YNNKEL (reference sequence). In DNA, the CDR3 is TGTGCCAGCAGCCATGGGGGGATTGAGCAGTTCTTC. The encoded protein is CASSHGGIEQFF.

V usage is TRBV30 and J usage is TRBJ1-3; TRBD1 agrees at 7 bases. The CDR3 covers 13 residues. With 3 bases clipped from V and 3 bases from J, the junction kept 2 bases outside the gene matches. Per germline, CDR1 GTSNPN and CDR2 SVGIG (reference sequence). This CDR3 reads CAWRNRGGNTIYF. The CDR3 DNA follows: TGTGCCTGGAGAAACAGGGGTGGAAACACCATATATTTT.

This chain's CDR3 is CASSFSGGAVEQFF. The DNA of the CDR3 is TGTGCCAGTAGTTTTAGCGGGGGGGCCGTTGAGCAGTTCTTC. The chain combines TRBV19 with TRBJ2-1; 11 positions match TRBD2. The CDR3 loop spans 14 amino acids. J lost 9 bases, V lost 5 bases, and 6 bases had no gene match. Germline V gene sequence: CDR1 LNHDA, CDR2 SQIVND (reference sequence).

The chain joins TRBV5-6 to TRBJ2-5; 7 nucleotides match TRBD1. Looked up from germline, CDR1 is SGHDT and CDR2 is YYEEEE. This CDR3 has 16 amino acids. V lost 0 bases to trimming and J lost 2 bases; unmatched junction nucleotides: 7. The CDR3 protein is CASSLVDLTGQETQYF. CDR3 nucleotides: TGTGCCAGCAGCTTGGTCGACCTGACAGGGCAAGAGACCCAGTACTTC.

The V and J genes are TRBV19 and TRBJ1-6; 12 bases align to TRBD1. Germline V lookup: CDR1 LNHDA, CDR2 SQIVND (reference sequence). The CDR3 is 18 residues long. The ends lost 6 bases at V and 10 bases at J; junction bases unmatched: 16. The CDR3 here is CASRTTGTGGVAWSPLHF. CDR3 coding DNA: TGTGCCAGTAGAACAACCGGGACAGGGGGCGTCGCGTGGTCACCCCTCCACTTT.

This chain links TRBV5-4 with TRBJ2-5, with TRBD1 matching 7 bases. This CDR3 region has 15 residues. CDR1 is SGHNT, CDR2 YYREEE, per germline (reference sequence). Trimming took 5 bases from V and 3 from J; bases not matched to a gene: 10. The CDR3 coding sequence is TGTGCCAGCAGAAGTTCCGGGACAGAAAAAGAGACCCAGTACTTC. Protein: CASRSSGTEKETQYF.

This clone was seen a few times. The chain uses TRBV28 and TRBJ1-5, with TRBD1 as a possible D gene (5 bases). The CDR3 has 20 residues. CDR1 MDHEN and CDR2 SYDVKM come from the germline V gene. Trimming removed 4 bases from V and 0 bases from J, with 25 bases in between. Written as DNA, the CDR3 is TGTGCCAGCAGTTGGGCGGAAGGGGTCCCTGTCTTTTATAGCAATCAGCCCCAGCATTTT. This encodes CASSWAEGVPVFYSNQPQHF.

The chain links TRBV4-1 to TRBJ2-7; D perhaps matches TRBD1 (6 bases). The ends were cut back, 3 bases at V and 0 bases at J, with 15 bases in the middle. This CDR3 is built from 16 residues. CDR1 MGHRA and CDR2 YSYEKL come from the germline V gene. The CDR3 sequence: CASSQGQTASSYEQYF. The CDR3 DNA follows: TGCGCCAGCAGCCAGGGACAAACCGCGAGCTCCTACGAGCAGTACTTC.

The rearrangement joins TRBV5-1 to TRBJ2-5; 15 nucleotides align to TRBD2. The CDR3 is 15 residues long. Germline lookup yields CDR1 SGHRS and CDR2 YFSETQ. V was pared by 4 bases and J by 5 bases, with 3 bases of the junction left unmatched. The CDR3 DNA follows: TGCGCCAGCAGCCCCGGACTAGCGGGGGGGGAGACCCAGTACTTC. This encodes CASSPGLAGGETQYF. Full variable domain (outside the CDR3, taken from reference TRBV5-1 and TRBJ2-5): KAGVTQTPRYLIKTRGQQVTLSCSPISGHRSVSWYQQTPGQGLQFLFEYFSETQRNKGNFPGRFSGRQFSNSRSEMNVSTLELGDSALYLCASSPGLAGGETQYFGPGTRLLVL.

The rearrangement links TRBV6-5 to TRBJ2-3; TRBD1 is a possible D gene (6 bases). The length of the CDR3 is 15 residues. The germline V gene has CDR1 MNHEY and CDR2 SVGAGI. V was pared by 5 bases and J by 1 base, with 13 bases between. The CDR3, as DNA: TGTGCCAGCAGTCTAACAGGGACCCGCACAGATACGCAGTATTTT. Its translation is CASSLTGTRTDTQYF.

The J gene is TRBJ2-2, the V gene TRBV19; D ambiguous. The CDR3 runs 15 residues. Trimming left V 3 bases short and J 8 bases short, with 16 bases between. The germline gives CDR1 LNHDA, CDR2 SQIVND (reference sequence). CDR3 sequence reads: CASSIYPSVKGELFF. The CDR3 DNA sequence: TGTGCCAGTAGTATCTACCCGAGTGTTAAGGGGGAGCTGTTTTTT.

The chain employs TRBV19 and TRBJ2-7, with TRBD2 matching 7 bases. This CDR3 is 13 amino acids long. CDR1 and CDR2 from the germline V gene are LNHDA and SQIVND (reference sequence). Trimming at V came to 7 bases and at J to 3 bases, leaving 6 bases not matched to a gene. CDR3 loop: CASMGPSGYEQYF. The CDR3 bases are TGTGCCAGTATGGGTCCTAGCGGCTACGAGCAGTACTTC.

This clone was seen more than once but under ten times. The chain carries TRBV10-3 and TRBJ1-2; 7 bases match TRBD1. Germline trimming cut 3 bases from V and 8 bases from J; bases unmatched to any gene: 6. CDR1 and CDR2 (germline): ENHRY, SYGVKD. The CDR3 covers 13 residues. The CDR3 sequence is CAISESDRKGYTF. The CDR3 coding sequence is TGTGCCATCAGTGAATCGGACAGGAAGGGCTACACCTTC.

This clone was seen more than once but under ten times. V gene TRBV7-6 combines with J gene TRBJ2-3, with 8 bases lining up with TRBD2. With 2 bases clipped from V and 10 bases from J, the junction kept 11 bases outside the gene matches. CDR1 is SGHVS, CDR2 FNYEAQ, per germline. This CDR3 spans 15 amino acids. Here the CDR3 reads CASSLSGGWGIAQYF. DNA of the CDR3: TGTGCCAGCAGCTTAAGCGGGGGCTGGGGAATAGCGCAGTATTTT.

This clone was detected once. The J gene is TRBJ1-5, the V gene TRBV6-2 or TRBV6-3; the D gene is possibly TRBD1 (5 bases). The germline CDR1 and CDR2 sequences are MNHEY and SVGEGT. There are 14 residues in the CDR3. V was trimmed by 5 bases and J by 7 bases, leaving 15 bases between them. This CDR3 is CASSPGFLGQPQHF. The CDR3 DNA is TGTGCCAGCAGTCCAGGGTTTTTGGGCCAGCCCCAGCATTTT.

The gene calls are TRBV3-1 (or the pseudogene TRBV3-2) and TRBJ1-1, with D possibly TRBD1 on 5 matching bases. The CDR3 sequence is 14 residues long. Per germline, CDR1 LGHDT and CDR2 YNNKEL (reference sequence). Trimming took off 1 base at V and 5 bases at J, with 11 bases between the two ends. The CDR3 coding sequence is TGTGCCAGCAGCCAAGCTAACCGGGGGACTGAAGCTTTCTTT. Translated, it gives CASSQANRGTEAFF.